The 9 T cell receptor beta chains below all came from one sample that was sequenced in a study of blood T cell repertoires in COVID-19. Sequencing used immunoSEQ multiplex PCR; TCRdb keeps in-frame clones, though not all of them. The sample shows about 140,000 clones, 79% of them seen only once. Sequenced sample: peripheral blood. Receptor source: a man aged 60-69 years with acute or convalescent COVID-19.

The chain uses TRBV30 and TRBJ2-1; D is perhaps TRBD1 (5 bases). The V gene's germline CDR1 is GTSNPN and CDR2 SVGIG (reference sequence). V was shortened by 3 bases and J by 4 bases, with 10 bases between the two germline ends. The CDR3 length is 13 residues. The DNA of the CDR3 is TGTGCCTGGAGGGGGCCGGGTTACAATGAGCAGTTCTTC. Translated, it gives CAWRGPGYNEQFF.

V is TRBV19 and J is TRBJ2-2; TRBD2 matches 10 bases. Germline V gene lookup returns CDR1 LNHDA and CDR2 SQIVND (reference sequence). The CDR3 consists of 14 residues. The ends lost 6 bases at V and 3 bases at J; junction bases unmatched: 1. The CDR3 coding sequence is TGTGCCAGTAGACTAGCGGGGTACACCGGGGAGCTGTTTTTT. It specifies CASRLAGYTGELFF.

The CDR3 loop reads CASSIAGQGLNEQYF. The CDR3 DNA reads TGCGCCAGCAGCATTGCGGGGCAGGGATTGAACGAGCAGTACTTC. The chain carries TRBV5-1 and TRBJ2-7; tentative D call: TRBD2 (6 bases). The CDR3 has 15 residues. V was shortened by 4 bases and J by 5 bases, with 19 bases between the two germline ends. CDR1 is SGHRS and CDR2 is YFSETQ in the germline V gene.

This clone was seen a handful of times. The chain recombines TRBV5-1 with TRBJ2-3; 9 bases fit TRBD2. With 3 bases clipped from V and 3 bases from J, the junction kept 8 bases outside the gene matches. Germline CDR1 reads SGHRS; CDR2 reads YFSETQ. The CDR3 is 16 residues long. The CDR3 DNA sequence: TGCGCCAGCAGCTATATTAGCGGGAGTTTGACAGATACGCAGTATTTT. This translates into CASSYISGSLTDTQYF.

The chain combines TRBV18 with TRBJ2-1, with D possibly TRBD1 on 6 matching bases. Germline V gene data show CDR1 as KGHSH and CDR2 as LQKENI. Trimming took off 6 bases at V and 10 bases at J, with 13 bases between the two ends. This CDR3 comprises 12 residues. For the CDR3, the DNA is TGTGCCAGCTCTCCGGTTAGGGGGGAGCAGTTCTTC. This translates into CASSPVRGEQFF.

The V call is TRBV24-1, the J call TRBJ2-4; TRBD1 might be the D (5 bases). V was cut by 3 bases and J by 2 bases, with 13 bases left in between. This CDR3 is 16 amino acids long. The germline CDR1 and CDR2 sequences are KGHDR and SFDVKD. CDR3 nucleotide sequence: TGTGCCACCAGTGATAAAACTCCAGGGTCCAAAAACATTCAGTACTTC. Encoded protein: CATSDKTPGSKNIQYF.

In its sample, this clone was seen a few times. This chain uses TRBV14 with TRBJ1-1; the D gene is possibly TRBD1 (6 bases). This CDR3 is 16 amino acids long. The ends were cut back, 0 bases at V and 3 bases at J, with 14 bases in the middle. Germline CDR1 reads SGHDN; CDR2 reads FVKESK. The chain's CDR3 is CASSQEFRGKDTEAFF. CDR3 in DNA: TGTGCCAGCAGCCAAGAATTTAGGGGGAAGGACACTGAAGCTTTCTTT.

This sequence joins TRBV7-3 and TRBJ2-7; the match to TRBD2 covers 9 bases. J gave up 0 bases and V 5 bases, and 8 bases lay outside the gene matches. The germline V gene encodes CDR1 SGHTA and CDR2 FQGTGA. This CDR3 contains 16 residues. The CDR3, as DNA: TGTGCCAGCAGCCCGGAAGCGGGAGGTAGCTCCTACGAGCAGTACTTC. This sequence encodes CASSPEAGGSSYEQYF.

This chain joins TRBV9 and TRBJ2-5; 10 nucleotides align to TRBD2. CDR1 is SGDLS and CDR2 is YYNGEE in the germline V gene. The V gene end was trimmed by 0 bases and the J gene end by 4 bases; junction bases not matched to a gene: 3. This CDR3 is 15 amino acids long. CDR3 loop: CASSVVTSGPETQYF. The CDR3 nucleotides read TGTGCCAGCAGCGTAGTGACTAGCGGGCCAGAGACCCAGTACTTC. Combining the CDR3 with reference TRBV9 and TRBJ2-5 gives the whole variable domain DSGVTQTPKHLITATGQRVTLRCSPRSGDLSVYWYQQSLDQGLQFLIQYYNGEERAKGNILERFSAQQFPDLHSELNLSSLELGDSALYFCASSVVTSGPETQYFGPGTRLLVL.